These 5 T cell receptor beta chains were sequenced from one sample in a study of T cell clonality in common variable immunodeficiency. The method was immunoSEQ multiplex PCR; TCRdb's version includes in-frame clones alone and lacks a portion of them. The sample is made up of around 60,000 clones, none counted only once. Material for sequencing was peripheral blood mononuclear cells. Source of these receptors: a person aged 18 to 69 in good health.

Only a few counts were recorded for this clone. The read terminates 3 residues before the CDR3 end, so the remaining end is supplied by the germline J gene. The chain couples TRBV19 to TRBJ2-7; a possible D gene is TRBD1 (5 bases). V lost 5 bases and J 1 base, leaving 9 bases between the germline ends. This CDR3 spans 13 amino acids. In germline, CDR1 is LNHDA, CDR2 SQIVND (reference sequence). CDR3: CASSPTVSYEQYF. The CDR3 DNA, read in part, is TGTGCCAGTAGTCCGACAGTGTCCTACGAG.

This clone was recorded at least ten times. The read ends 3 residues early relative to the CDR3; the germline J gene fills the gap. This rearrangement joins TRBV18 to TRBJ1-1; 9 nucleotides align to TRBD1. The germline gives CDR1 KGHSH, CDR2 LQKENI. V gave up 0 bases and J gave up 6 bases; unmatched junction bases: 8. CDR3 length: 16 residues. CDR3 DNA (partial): TGTGCCAGCTCACCACCGGGACAGGGTGGTTCTTCTGAA. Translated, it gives CASSPPGQGGSSE. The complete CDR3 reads CASSPPGQGGSSEAFF.

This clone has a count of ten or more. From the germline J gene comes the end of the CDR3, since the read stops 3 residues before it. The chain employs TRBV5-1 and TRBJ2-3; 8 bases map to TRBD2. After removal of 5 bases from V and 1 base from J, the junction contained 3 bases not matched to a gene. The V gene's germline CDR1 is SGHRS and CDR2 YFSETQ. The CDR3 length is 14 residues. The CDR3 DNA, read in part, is TGCGCCAGCAGTTTCGGGGGGGGCACAGATACG. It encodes CASSFGGGTDT. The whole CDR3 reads CASSFGGGTDTQYF.

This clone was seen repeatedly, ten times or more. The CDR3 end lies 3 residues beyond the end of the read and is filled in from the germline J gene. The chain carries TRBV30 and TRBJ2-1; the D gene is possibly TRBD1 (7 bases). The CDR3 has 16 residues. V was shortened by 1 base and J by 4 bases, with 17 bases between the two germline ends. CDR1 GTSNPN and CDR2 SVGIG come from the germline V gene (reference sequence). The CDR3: CAWSGRGRRLYNEQFF. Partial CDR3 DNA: TGTGCCTGGAGTGGGAGGGGGCGTCGGTTATACAATGAG.

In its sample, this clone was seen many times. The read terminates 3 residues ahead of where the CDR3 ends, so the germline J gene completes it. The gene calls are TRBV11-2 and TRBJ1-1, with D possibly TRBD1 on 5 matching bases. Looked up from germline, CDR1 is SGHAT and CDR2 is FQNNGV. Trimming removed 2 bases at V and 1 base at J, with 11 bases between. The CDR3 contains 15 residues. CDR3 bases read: TGTGCCAGCAGCTTAATCGCGGGGGGGAACACTGAA. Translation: CASSLIAGGNTE. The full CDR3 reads CASSLIAGGNTEAFF.